The TCR beta chain described here comes from a study of human T cells and chemical hapten exposure. This clonotype was seen at least ten times. V was shortened by 4 bases and J by 5 bases, with 3 bases between the two germline ends. The CDR3 sequence is 11 residues long. The germline V gene encodes CDR1 SGHNT and CDR2 YYREEE (reference sequence). Time point noted: pre-sensitization, week 0. Stated treatment: therapeutic diphenylcyclopropenone sensitization with weekly scalp DPC. TCRdb processed the RACE reads anew with MiXCR; each CDR3 protein has one entry. The data show about 51,000 distinct CDR3 sequences, about 9% seen once.

This receptor was obtained from a woman aged 40 to 50 with alopecia areata. Some clones in this sample may be carry-over from other donors' samples. The chain couples TRBV5-4 to TRBJ2-2, with D uncertain. The source was whole blood, collected in connection with sensitization to the hapten diphenylcyclopropenone (DPC). The CDR3 DNA reads as TGTGCCAGCAGCCAAACCGGGGAGCTGTTTTTT. It yields the protein CASSQTGELFF.